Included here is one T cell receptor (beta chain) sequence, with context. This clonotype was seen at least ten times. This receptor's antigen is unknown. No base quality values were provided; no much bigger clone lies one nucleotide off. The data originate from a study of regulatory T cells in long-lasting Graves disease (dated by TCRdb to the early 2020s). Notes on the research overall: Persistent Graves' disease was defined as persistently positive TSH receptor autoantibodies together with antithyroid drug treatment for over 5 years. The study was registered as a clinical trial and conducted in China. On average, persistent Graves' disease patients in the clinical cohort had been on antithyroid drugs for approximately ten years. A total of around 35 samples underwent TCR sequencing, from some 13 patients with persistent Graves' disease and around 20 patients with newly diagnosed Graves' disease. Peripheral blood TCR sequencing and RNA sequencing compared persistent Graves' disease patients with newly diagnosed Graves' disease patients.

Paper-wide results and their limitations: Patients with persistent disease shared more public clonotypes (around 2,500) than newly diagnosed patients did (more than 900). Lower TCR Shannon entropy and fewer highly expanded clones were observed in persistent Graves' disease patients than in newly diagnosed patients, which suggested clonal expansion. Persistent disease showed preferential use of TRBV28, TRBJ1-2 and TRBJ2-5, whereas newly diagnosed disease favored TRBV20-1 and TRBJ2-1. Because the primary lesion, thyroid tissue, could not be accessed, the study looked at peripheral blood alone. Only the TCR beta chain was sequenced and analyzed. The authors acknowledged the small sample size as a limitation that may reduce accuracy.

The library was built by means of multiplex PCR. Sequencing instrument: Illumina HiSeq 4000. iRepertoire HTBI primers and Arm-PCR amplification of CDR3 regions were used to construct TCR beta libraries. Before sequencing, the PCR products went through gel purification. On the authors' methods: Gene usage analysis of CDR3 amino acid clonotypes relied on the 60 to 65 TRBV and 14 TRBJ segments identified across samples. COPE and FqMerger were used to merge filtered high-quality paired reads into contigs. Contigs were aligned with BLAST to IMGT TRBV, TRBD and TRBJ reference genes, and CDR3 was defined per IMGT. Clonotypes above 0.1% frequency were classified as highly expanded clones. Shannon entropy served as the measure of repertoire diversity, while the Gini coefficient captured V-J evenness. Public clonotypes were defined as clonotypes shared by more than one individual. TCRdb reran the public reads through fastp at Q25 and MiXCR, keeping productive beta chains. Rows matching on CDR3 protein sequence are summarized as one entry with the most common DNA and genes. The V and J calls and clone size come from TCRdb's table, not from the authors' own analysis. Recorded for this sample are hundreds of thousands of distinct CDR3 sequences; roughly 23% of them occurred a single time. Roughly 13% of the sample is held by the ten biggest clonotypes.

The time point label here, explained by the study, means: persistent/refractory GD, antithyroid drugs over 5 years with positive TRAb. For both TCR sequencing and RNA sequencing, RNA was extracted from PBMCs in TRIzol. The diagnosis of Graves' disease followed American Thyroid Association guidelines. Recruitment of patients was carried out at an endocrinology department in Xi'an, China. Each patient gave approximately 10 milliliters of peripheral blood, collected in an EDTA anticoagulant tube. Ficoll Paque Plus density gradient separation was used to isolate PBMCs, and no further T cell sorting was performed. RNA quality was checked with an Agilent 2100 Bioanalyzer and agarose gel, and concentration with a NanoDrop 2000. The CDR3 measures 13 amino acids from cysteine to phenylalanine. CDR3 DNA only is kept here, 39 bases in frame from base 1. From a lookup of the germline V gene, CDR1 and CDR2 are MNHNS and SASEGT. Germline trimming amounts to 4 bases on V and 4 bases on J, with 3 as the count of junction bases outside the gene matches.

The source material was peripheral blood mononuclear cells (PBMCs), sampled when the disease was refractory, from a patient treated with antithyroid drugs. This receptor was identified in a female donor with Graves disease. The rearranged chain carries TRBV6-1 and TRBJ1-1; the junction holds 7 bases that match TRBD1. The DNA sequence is TGTGCCAGCAGTGCGCAGGGGGGCACTGAAGCTTTCTTT. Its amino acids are CASSAQGGTEAFF.